This paragraph covers one T cell receptor beta chain sequence. What it binds is unknown. The PCR employed 60 Vbeta primers together with 13 Jbeta primers. Sequenced by immunoSEQ multiplex PCR; TCRdb stores in-frame clones only, minus some. The sample contains around 50,000 clones, 50% to 70% of which appear only once. Germline CDR1 is SEHNR and CDR2 is FQNEAQ (reference sequence). This CDR3 region has 13 residues. V lost 3 bases, J lost 3 bases, and 8 bases lay in between. The record originates from a study of cytomegalovirus exposure and HLA in healthy donors. Study context: Earlier work reported 117 million unique TCR beta sequences from 170 million or so T cells.

Study-level findings and limits: An apparent linkage of common viral pathogens to several of the most significant clusters emerged in a later analysis.

The TCR comes from a human donor in good health. The chain links TRBV7-9 to TRBJ1-2; TRBD1 might be the D (5 bases). The specimen was PBMCs. The CDR3 protein is CASSLTEDYGYTF. CDR3 DNA sequence: TGTGCCAGCAGCTTGACAGAAGACTATGGCTACACCTTC.